These 21 T cell receptor beta chains came from one sample sequenced in a study of lymphopenia after photon versus proton radiotherapy. Sequenced by immunoSEQ multiplex PCR; TCRdb stores in-frame clones only, minus some. The sample carries approximately 66,000 clones, around 88% recorded once. Sequencing was performed on peripheral blood, taken from a patient treated with photon-based radiotherapy. These receptors came from a man between 40 and 49 years old with gastric cancer.

The CDR3 spells CASSSDYYNEQFF. The CDR3 DNA is TGTGCCAGCAGCTCTGACTACTACAATGAGCAGTTCTTC. V usage is TRBV7-7 and J usage is TRBJ2-1; the D gene is possibly TRBD2 (5 bases). Germline V CDR1 and CDR2: SSHAT, FNYEAQ (reference sequence). V lost 4 bases and J lost 3, with 7 bases in between. This CDR3 has 13 amino acids.

This sequence joins TRBV19 and TRBJ1-1; 9 positions agree with TRBD1. The CDR3 is 18 residues long. CDR1 and CDR2 from the germline V gene are LNHDA and SQIVND (reference sequence). Trimming at V came to 1 base and at J to 1 base, leaving 10 bases not matched to a gene. CDR3 residues: CASSIATGGSLSNTEAFF. DNA for the CDR3: TGTGCCAGTAGTATAGCCACAGGGGGCTCCCTCTCGAACACTGAAGCTTTCTTT.

V gene TRBV2 combines with J gene TRBJ1-4, with unresolved D. CDR1 SNHLY and CDR2 FYNNEI come from the germline V gene. This CDR3 contains 15 residues. Trimming took 6 bases from V and 2 from J, leaving 13 bases between them. Written as DNA, the CDR3 is TGTGCCAGCAGCGGGGAGCCGGGGACTAATGAAAAACTGTTTTTT. Amino acids: CASSGEPGTNEKLFF.

V and J are TRBV5-5 and TRBJ1-3; D is uncertain. The CDR3 has 16 residues. Deletions cut 7 bases from V and 2 bases from J, with 19 bases between. The germline gives CDR1 SGHKS, CDR2 YYEKEE (reference sequence). CDR3 loop: CASRGGRERTGNTIYF. The CDR3 nucleotides read TGTGCCAGCCGGGGAGGCCGGGAGAGAACTGGAAACACCATATATTTT.

The chain uses TRBV4-1 and TRBJ2-6; D is undetermined. This CDR3 region has 17 residues. Germline CDR1 reads MGHRA; CDR2 reads YSYEKL. V lost 4 bases to trimming and J lost 0 bases, with 13 bases between them. The CDR3 nucleotides are TGCGCCAGCAGCCTACAGACCCTAAACTCTGGGGCCAACGTCCTGACTTTC. Translation gives CASSLQTLNSGANVLTF.

This sequence joins TRBV11-1 and TRBJ2-3, with a weak D call TRBD2 (7 bases). Trimming left V 1 base short and J 9 bases short, with 17 bases between. CDR1 is SGHAT and CDR2 is FQDESV in the germline V gene (reference sequence). The CDR3 has 15 amino acids. The CDR3 sequence: CASSLVSGGPRTQYF. CDR3 bases: TGTGCCAGCAGCTTAGTGTCGGGGGGCCCTAGGACGCAGTATTTT.

The V and J genes are TRBV9 and TRBJ2-1; 7 bases align to TRBD2. J was trimmed by 6 bases and V by 3 bases; bases with no gene match: 12. CDR1 and CDR2 (germline): SGDLS, YYNGEE. The CDR3 runs 16 residues. CDR3 region: CASSARVGTILNEQFF. DNA of the CDR3: TGTGCCAGCAGCGCCAGGGTGGGGACTATCCTCAATGAGCAGTTCTTC.

This clone has a single count. The chain joins TRBV7-2 to TRBJ2-3, with 11 bases fitting TRBD2. The germline CDR1 and CDR2 sequences are SGHTA and FQGNSA. V was pared by 5 bases and J by 2 bases, with 3 bases of the junction left unmatched. The CDR3 consists of 15 residues. In DNA, the CDR3 is TGTGCCAGCAGCATTAGCGGGGGGGTCACAGATACGCAGTATTTT. It specifies CASSISGGVTDTQYF. Variable domain in full (rest from reference TRBV7-2 and TRBJ2-3): GAGVSQSPSNKVTEKGKDVELRCDPISGHTALYWYRQSLGQGLEFLIYFQGNSAPDKSGLPSDRFSAERTGGSVSTLTIQRTQQEDSAVYLCASSISGGVTDTQYFGPGTRLTVL.

V and J are TRBV6-1 and TRBJ2-7; the match to TRBD1 covers 8 bases. V shed 5 bases and J 2 bases; nucleotides not matched to a gene: 8. This CDR3 has 15 amino acids. CDR1 MNHNS and CDR2 SASEGT come from the germline V gene. The CDR3 spells CASSSRDRGPYEQYF. The CDR3 bases are TGTGCCAGCAGTTCCCGAGACAGGGGCCCCTACGAGCAGTACTTC.

The rearrangement links TRBV15 to TRBJ2-2; D is possibly TRBD1 or TRBD2 (7 bases each). The CDR3 extends over 15 amino acids. Germline loops: CDR1 LNHNV, CDR2 YYDKDF (reference sequence). Trimming removed 0 bases from V and 4 bases from J, with 9 bases in between. The CDR3 DNA reads TGTGCCACCAGCAGAGACAGGGGGGGCACCGGGGAGCTGTTTTTT. Amino acids: CATSRDRGGTGELFF.

This chain uses TRBV7-6 with TRBJ1-4; TRBD1 agrees at 9 bases. Trimming took 4 bases from V and 8 from J; bases not matched to a gene: 5. The CDR3 contains 14 residues. Germline V gene data show CDR1 as SGHVS and CDR2 as FNYEAQ. CDR3 sequence (DNA): TGTGCCAGCAGCTCGGACAGGGGAAGGGAAAAACTGTTTTTT. This encodes CASSSDRGREKLFF. The full variable domain, rest sourced from reference TRBV7-6 and TRBJ1-4, is GAGVSQSPRYKVTKRGQDVALRCDPISGHVSLYWYRQALGQGPEFLTYFNYEAQQDKSGLPNDRFSAERPEGSISTLTIQRTEQRDSAMYRCASSSDRGREKLFFGSGTQLSVL.

The chain has TRBV10-3 and TRBJ2-7, with 11 bases matching TRBD2. V lost 2 bases, J lost 5 bases, and 11 bases stayed unmatched. Germline V lookup: CDR1 ENHRY, CDR2 SYGVKD. The CDR3 length is 17 residues. The CDR3 here is CAISEGLAGGSRDEQYF. Here the CDR3 DNA reads TGTGCCATCAGTGAGGGCCTAGCGGGGGGCAGCCGGGACGAGCAGTACTTC.

The rearrangement joins TRBV7-8 to TRBJ1-2; a possible D gene is TRBD1 (6 bases). The V gene's germline CDR1 is SGHVS and CDR2 FQNEAQ. Trimming stripped 11 bases from V and 7 bases from J, with 17 bases between. The CDR3 spans 12 residues. The CDR3 spells CAGEGGPGGYTF. The CDR3 DNA is TGTGCCGGGGAGGGGGGTCCCGGTGGCTACACCTTC.

The rearrangement uses TRBV7-6 and TRBJ2-7, with 8 bases aligning to TRBD1. CDR1 is SGHVS and CDR2 is FNYEAQ in the germline V gene. With 5 bases clipped from V and 6 bases from J, the junction kept 6 bases outside the gene matches. The CDR3 is made up of 13 amino acids. CDR3 in amino acids: CASSPRTGFEQYF. CDR3 DNA sequence: TGTGCCAGCAGCCCTAGGACAGGGTTCGAGCAGTACTTC.

Remarks on this clone: A much more abundant neighbour one base away suggests this may be a read error. The chain links TRBV30 to TRBJ2-1; D gene uncertain. The CDR3 has 13 residues. V lost 3 bases and J lost 7, with 13 bases in between. Germline lookup yields CDR1 GTSNPN and CDR2 SVGIG (reference sequence). The CDR3 nucleotides read TGTGCCTGGAGCTGGAGAGTAGGGAATGAGCAGTTCTTC. This translates into CAWSWRVGNEQFF. Looking up the rest from reference TRBV30 and TRBJ2-1 gives the full variable domain: SQTIHQWPATLVQPVGSPLSLECTVEGTSNPNLYWYRQAAGRGLQLLFYSVGIGQISSEVPQNLSASRPQDRQFILSSKKLLLSDSGFYLCAWSWRVGNEQFFGPGTRLTVL.

The chain links TRBV11-2 to TRBJ2-7; TRBD1 might be the D (6 bases). There are 14 residues in the CDR3. Germline V lookup: CDR1 SGHAT, CDR2 FQNNGV. The V end was cut by 5 bases, the J end by 4 bases, with 15 bases between. The CDR3 sequence is CASSTSTGKYEQYF. In DNA form, the CDR3 reads TGTGCCAGCAGCACTTCGACAGGCAAATACGAGCAGTACTTC.

With respect to this clone: Other DNA sequences within the sample encode an identical CDR3. The gene calls are TRBV19 and TRBJ1-1; D is unclear. V lost 3 bases to trimming and J lost 0 bases, with 8 bases between them. The CDR3 contains 14 residues. Germline V gene sequence: CDR1 LNHDA, CDR2 SQIVND (reference sequence). CDR3 DNA: TGTGCCAGTAGTATCCGCGGGTTGAACACTGAAGCTTTCTTT. It specifies CASSIRGLNTEAFF.

The gene calls are TRBV28 and TRBJ1-5; weak D call: TRBD1 (6 bases). Trimming cost V 6 bases and J 5 bases, with 14 bases left between them. The CDR3 has 14 residues. Germline V gene lookup returns CDR1 MDHEN and CDR2 SYDVKM. The CDR3 DNA follows: TGTGCCAGCAGGTCGTTCAGGGGAGATCAGCCCCAGCATTTT. It encodes CASRSFRGDQPQHF. Full variable domain (missing parts from reference TRBV28 and TRBJ1-5): DVKVTQSSRYLVKRTGEKVFLECVQDMDHENMFWYRQDPGLGLRLIYFSYDVKMKEKGDIPEGYSVSREKKERFSLILESASTNQTSMYLCASRSFRGDQPQHFGDGTRLSIL.

Of note for this clone: Other DNA sequences within the sample encode an identical CDR3. V gene TRBV7-9 combines with J gene TRBJ1-1; 7 positions agree with TRBD1. This CDR3 contains 14 residues. Germline V gene data show CDR1 as SEHNR and CDR2 as FQNEAQ (reference sequence). The trim removed 5 bases at V and 1 base at J, leaving 4 bases unmatched. The chain's CDR3 is CASSPGQSNTEAFF. The CDR3 DNA reads TGTGCCAGCAGCCCGGGACAGTCGAACACTGAAGCTTTCTTT.

This clone is medium-sized. CDR3 region: CASSGGTDTQYF. For the CDR3, the DNA is TGTGCCAGCAGCGGGGGCACAGATACGCAGTATTTT. The chain links TRBV2 to TRBJ2-3, with D tentatively TRBD2 (5 bases). CDR1 SNHLY and CDR2 FYNNEI come from the germline V gene. Deletions cut 6 bases from V and 1 base from J, with 5 bases between. CDR3 length equals 12 residues.

This chain joins TRBV4-3 and TRBJ2-7; D possibly corresponds to TRBD2 (6 bases). Deletions cut 0 bases from V and 3 bases from J, with 12 bases between. From germline, CDR1 is LGHNA and CDR2 YSLEER. The CDR3 is made up of 15 amino acids. The CDR3 protein is CASSQDQGLVYEQYF. CDR3 sequence (DNA): TGCGCCAGCAGCCAAGATCAGGGACTGGTCTACGAGCAGTACTTC.